Shown below are 6 T cell receptor beta chains from a single sample sequenced in a study of blood T cell repertoires in COVID-19. Profiling relied on immunoSEQ multiplex PCR, and the TCRdb table lists in-frame clones only, not all of them. Here the sample spans 60,000 or so clones, approximately 83% being singletons. Input material: peripheral blood. The receptors here all came from a man aged 25-45 years with COVID-19, enrolled during active disease.

This chain joins TRBV19 and TRBJ2-2; D is possibly TRBD1 (5 bases). Per germline, CDR1 LNHDA and CDR2 SQIVND (reference sequence). V was shortened by 6 bases and J by 1 base, with 9 bases between the two germline ends. The CDR3 consists of 14 residues. Here the CDR3 DNA reads TGTGCCAGTAGCAGTCAGGGGAACACCGGGGAGCTGTTTTTT. Translating it yields CASSSQGNTGELFF.

The chain links TRBV4-3 to TRBJ2-1, with 8 bases aligning to TRBD2. J gave up 7 bases and V 0 bases, and 14 bases lay outside the gene matches. Germline CDR1 is LGHNA and CDR2 is YSLEER. The CDR3 extends over 18 amino acids. This CDR3 is CASSQDFGLAGPRNEQFF. CDR3 nucleotide sequence: TGCGCCAGCAGCCAAGATTTTGGCCTAGCGGGTCCACGAAATGAGCAGTTCTTC.

The V call is TRBV4-2, the J call TRBJ2-3, with TRBD2 identical over 9 bases. The CDR3 contains 17 residues. Looked up from germline, CDR1 is LGHNA and CDR2 is YNFKEQ. J lost 5 bases, V lost 0 bases, and 9 bases had no gene match. Written as DNA, the CDR3 is TGTGCCAGCAGCCAAGATGGAGCGGGAGGTGGGGGAGATACGCAGTATTTT. Translation gives CASSQDGAGGGGDTQYF.

There are a few counts of this clone. The rearrangement uses TRBV5-4 and TRBJ2-1, with 14 bases lining up with TRBD2. The CDR3 is 16 residues long. Looked up from germline, CDR1 is SGHNT and CDR2 is YYREEE (reference sequence). With V trimmed by 4 bases and J by 3 bases, 3 bases remained unmatched. In nucleotides, the CDR3 is TGTGCCAGCAGCGGGGGACTAGCGGGAGTCTACAATGAGCAGTTCTTC. This encodes CASSGGLAGVYNEQFF.

This clone was seen more than once but under ten times. V gene TRBV11-1 combines with J gene TRBJ2-1, with D maybe TRBD2 (5 bases). The ends were cut back, 1 base at V and 5 bases at J, with 9 bases in the middle. The germline V gene has CDR1 SGHAT and CDR2 FQDESV (reference sequence). This CDR3 contains 14 residues. CDR3 sequence reads: CASSLGGGDNEQFF. CDR3 nucleotide sequence: TGTGCCAGCAGCTTAGGTGGAGGAGACAATGAGCAGTTCTTC.

J is TRBJ1-5 and V is TRBV28; TRBD1 agrees at 8 bases. V trimming: 6 bases; J trimming: 0 bases; junction bases outside the gene matches: 4. This CDR3 comprises 15 residues. Germline V gene data show CDR1 as MDHEN and CDR2 as SYDVKM. The CDR3 DNA sequence: TGTGCCAGCAGCAGAGACAGGGGTAGCAATCAGCCCCAGCATTTT. This codes for CASSRDRGSNQPQHF.